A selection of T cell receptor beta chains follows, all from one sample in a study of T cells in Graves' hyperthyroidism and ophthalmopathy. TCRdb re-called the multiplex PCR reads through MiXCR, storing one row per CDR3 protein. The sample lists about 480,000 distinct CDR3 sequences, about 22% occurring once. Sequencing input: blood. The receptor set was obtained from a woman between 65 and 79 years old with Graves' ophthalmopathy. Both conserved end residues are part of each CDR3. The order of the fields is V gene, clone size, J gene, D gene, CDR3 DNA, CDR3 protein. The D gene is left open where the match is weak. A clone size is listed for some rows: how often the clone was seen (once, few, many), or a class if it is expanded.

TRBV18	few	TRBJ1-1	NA	TGTGCCAGCTCAACGGAGCAGGGGTACACTGAAGCTTTCTTT	CASSTEQGYTEAFF
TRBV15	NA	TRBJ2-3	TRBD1	TGTGCCACCAGCACCCGACAGGGGAGTACAGATACGCAGTATTTT	CATSTRQGSTDTQYF
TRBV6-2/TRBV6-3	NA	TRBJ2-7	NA	TGTGCCAGCAGTTCGGACAGAGACTCCTACGAGCAGTACTTC	CASSSDRDSYEQYF
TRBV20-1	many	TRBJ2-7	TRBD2	TGCAGTGCTAGACTGGCGGGAGCCTACGAGCAGTACTTC	CSARLAGAYEQYF
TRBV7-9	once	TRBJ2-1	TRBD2	TGTGCCAGCAGCTTCACGCCCGGGACTAGCTGTTACAATGAGCAGTTCTTC	CASSFTPGTSCYNEQFF
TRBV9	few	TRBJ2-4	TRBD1	TGTGCCAGCAGCTTCAGAGGAGGCAGGGGGTTAAACATTCAGTACTTC	CASSFRGGRGLNIQYF
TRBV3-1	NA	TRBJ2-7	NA	TGTGCCAGCAGCCCGGACTCCCGGGGGCAGTACTTC	CASSPDSRGQYF
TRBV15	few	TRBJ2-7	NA	TGTGCCACCAGCAGGTCCTATTTGGAGCAGTACTTC	CATSRSYLEQYF
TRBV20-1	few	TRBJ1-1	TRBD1	TGCAGTGCTAGACCGGGACAGTTCTACCGGGACACTGAAGCTTTCTTT	CSARPGQFYRDTEAFF
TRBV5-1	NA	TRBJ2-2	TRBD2	TGCGCCAGCAGCTCATCCGGGAGGGGCGGCGGGGAGCTGTTTTTT	CASSSSGRGGGELFF
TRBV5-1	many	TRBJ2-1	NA	TGCGCCAGCAGCTTGACCCTAGCGAGCTCCTACAATGAGCAGTTCTTC	CASSLTLASSYNEQFF
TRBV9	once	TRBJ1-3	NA	TGTGCCAGCAGCGTAGGCACGGCTGGAAACACCATATATTTT	CASSVGTAGNTIYF
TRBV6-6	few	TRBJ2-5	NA	TGTGCCAGCAGTTACAGGGAAGAGACCCAGTACTTC	CASSYREETQYF
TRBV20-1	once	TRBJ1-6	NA	TGCAGTGCTAGAGAGATACAAGTCTATAATTCACCCCTCCACTTT	CSAREIQVYNSPLHF